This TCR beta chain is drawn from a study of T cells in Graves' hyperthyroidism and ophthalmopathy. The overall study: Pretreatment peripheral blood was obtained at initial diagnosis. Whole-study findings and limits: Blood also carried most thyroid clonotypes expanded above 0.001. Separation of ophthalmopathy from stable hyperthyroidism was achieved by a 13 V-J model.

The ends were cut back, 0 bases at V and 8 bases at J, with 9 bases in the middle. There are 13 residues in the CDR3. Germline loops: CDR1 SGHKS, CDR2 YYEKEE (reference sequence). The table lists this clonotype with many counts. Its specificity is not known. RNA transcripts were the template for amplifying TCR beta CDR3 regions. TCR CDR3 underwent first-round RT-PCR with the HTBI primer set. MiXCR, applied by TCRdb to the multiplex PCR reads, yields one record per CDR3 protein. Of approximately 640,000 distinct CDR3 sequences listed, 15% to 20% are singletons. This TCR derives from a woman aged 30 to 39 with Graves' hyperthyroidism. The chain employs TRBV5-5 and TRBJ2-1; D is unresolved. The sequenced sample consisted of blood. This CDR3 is CASSLVGSDEQFF. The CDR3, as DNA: TGTGCCAGCAGCTTGGTAGGGTCCGATGAGCAGTTCTTC.